This TCR beta chain was recovered during a study of cytomegalovirus exposure and HLA in healthy donors. This clone was seen only once. The PCR was carried out with 60 Vbeta primers and 13 Jbeta primers. Using immunoSEQ multiplex PCR, the repertoire was profiled, and TCRdb retains in-frame clones only, with some absent. The sample lists about 150,000 clones, 70% to 85% occurring once. This CDR3 contains 14 residues. V lost 5 bases and J 0 bases, leaving 8 bases between the germline ends. Germline values: CDR1 SEHNR, CDR2 FQNEAQ (reference sequence). This receptor was taken from a male donor in good health and CMV-seronegative. V and J are TRBV7-9 and TRBJ1-3; D is ambiguous. Specimen: PBMCs. The DNA of the CDR3 is TGTGCCAGCAGCCCAGTTTTCTCTGGAAACACCATATATTTT. Residues: CASSPVFSGNTIYF.